This TCR beta chain is drawn from a study of OX40 agonist ivuxolimab in advanced cancers. V shed 6 bases and J 7 bases; nucleotides not matched to a gene: 9. The CDR3 spans 14 residues. The V gene's germline CDR1 is MNHNY and CDR2 SVGAGI (reference sequence). Using immunoSEQ multiplex PCR, the repertoire was profiled, and TCRdb retains in-frame clones only, with some absent. The sample holds some 39,000 clones, more than 75% seen once. The V gene is TRBV6-6, the J gene TRBJ2-7; 10 bases are a match to TRBD1. The sequence derives from an adult with an advanced solid tumor such as melanoma, head and neck, liver or kidney cancer. Specimen: CD4+ or CD8+ T cells sorted from blood, collected in a trial of the OX40 agonist ivuxolimab. The CDR3 loop reads CASRADRGMEEQYF. The CDR3 bases are TGTGCCAGCAGGGCGGACAGGGGGATGGAAGAGCAGTACTTC.